These T cell receptor beta chains were read from a single sample in a study of T cell responses to AZD1222 COVID-19 vaccine. The table came from immunoSEQ multiplex PCR; TCRdb's copy has only in-frame clones and leaves some out. Seen here are roughly 120,000 clones, about 86% observed once, and the top ten hold 15% to 20%. Sequences were derived from peripheral blood, sampled 28 days after the second AZD1222 dose. The source of these receptors is an adult who received the AZD1222 COVID-19 vaccine. Each CDR3 is given with its conserved first and last residue. Fields, in order: V gene, J gene, CDR3 protein.

>TRBV27|TRBJ1-3
CASAQGWDSSSGNTIYF
>TRBV11-2|TRBJ2-7
CASSLPGTNHHSYEQYF
>TRBV7-2|TRBJ2-5
CASSYGWRETQYF
>TRBV7-3|TRBJ1-5
CASSDPKFQGLGGSNQPQHF
>TRBV3-1/TRBV3-2|TRBJ1-2
CASSQVRNYGYTF
>TRBV12-3/TRBV12-4|TRBJ2-5
CASSRGKETQYF
>TRBV5-8|TRBJ1-6
CASSPDRINSPLHF
>TRBV11-1|TRBJ2-7
CATSGQLSYEQYF
>TRBV10-3|TRBJ2-1
CAIKDFQNNNEQFF
>TRBV15|TRBJ1-2
CATTPDAGIAGYTF
>TRBV4-3|TRBJ2-1
CASSQDLGFYNEQFF
>TRBV10-3|TRBJ1-2
CAINEGQGTNYGYTF
>TRBV2|TRBJ2-5
CASNGQGYQETQYF
>TRBV2|TRBJ2-7
CASSADREVGEQYF
>TRBV5-5|TRBJ2-7
CASSFEGDEQYF
>TRBV5-1|TRBJ1-5
CASSLTGIDQPQHF
>TRBV3-1/TRBV3-2|TRBJ1-4
CASSQAGVDEKLFF
>TRBV2|TRBJ1-5
CASRPQGGSGQPQHF
>TRBV14|TRBJ2-7
CASSQANRYF
>TRBV5-6|TRBJ2-5
CASSYGQLQETQYF
>TRBV2|TRBJ1-5
CASGTSNQPQHF
>TRBV7-9|TRBJ2-7
CASSPGGTVSYEQYF
>TRBV6-6|TRBJ1-1
CASSPITRENTEAFF
>TRBV18|TRBJ1-5
CASSPVRDNSNQPQHF
>TRBV12-3/TRBV12-4|TRBJ1-1
CASSQNMGTEAFF
>TRBV5-4|TRBJ2-1
CASSLRIAGDSDEQFF
>TRBV11-2|TRBJ2-7
CASSLAFGEQYF
>TRBV30|TRBJ2-3
CAWTGSTDTQYF
>TRBV4-1|TRBJ2-3
CASSQIAGEGDTQYF
>TRBV9|TRBJ1-3
CASSGGGLSSGNTIYF
>TRBV3-1/TRBV3-2|TRBJ1-2
CASSRVANYGYTF
>TRBV5-1|TRBJ2-1
CASLIAGGSYNEQFF
>TRBV9|TRBJ1-2
CASSGRQGEDGYTF
>TRBV28|TRBJ2-3
CASSPFTDTQYF
>TRBV18|TRBJ2-7
CASSPSTSWLSEQYF
>TRBV6-6|TRBJ1-2
CASGGAGRAYGYTF
>TRBV4-3|TRBJ1-1
CASSQLTGGRGRMNTEAFF
>TRBV7-3|TRBJ1-3
CASSSTATGNTIYF
>TRBV19|TRBJ1-2
CASSIGKYGYTF
>TRBV19|TRBJ1-2
CASSIGTGGYTF
>TRBV9|TRBJ2-5
CASSRGLAGSLETQYF
>TRBV7-2|TRBJ2-7
CASSYGQGPYEQYF
>TRBV19|TRBJ1-5
CASSLTGGVGQPQHF
>TRBV11-1|TRBJ1-4
CASSLSSDLNEKLFF
>TRBV2|TRBJ2-2
CATGHFVNTGELFF
>TRBV7-2|TRBJ2-3
CASSLSTDTQYF